This T cell receptor beta chain was found in a study of blood T cell repertoires in COVID-19 (dated by TCRdb to 2019 to 2021). Turning to the overall study: Samples from collaborators originated in the United States, Italy and Spain and spanned both the acute and convalescent phases of COVID-19. The sample metadata nearly always contained a de-identified subject ID, COVID-19 status, age in years and sex. Samples were obtained from the ongoing ImmuneRACE study (first 160 participants) and from over 1,000 subjects provided by 6 global collaborators. The prospective study material was composed of cDNA or gDNA derived from T cells, B-cell-depleted T cells, or PBMCs. Where HLA class I and class II types were available, the types were taken from metadata supplied by the sample provider, not from assay-based typing. Subjects who had been exposed to COVID-19, were actively infected with it, or had recovered from it provided the deeply sampled blood TCRbeta repertoires that made up the dataset. The repertoires were released in a freely available public database intended as a resource for research on the immune response to SARS-CoV-2. The paper's findings and limits, for the study overall: Clinical and demographic metadata were provided uncurated, with the amount varying by source and participant.

Participants in the prospective study were enrolled through a virtual design, were aged about 18 to 100 years, and lived in roughly 26 United States geographic areas. Cohort assignment in the prospective study relied on participant-reported clinical history from a screening survey and a study questionnaire. For ImmuneRACE Cohort 3, a participant was defined as recovered based on two consecutive negative NP/OP PCR tests, clearance by a healthcare professional, or resolution of symptoms. In the prospective study, whole blood, serum and a nasopharyngeal or oropharyngeal swab were collected from each participant by mobile phlebotomists. Over a roughly two-month period, participants in the prospective study had the option of providing additional blood draws and questionnaires. Before DNA extraction, blood samples from the prospective study were shipped at room temperature or frozen. The germline V gene encodes CDR1 GTSNPN and CDR2 SVGIG (reference sequence). The trim is 2 bases for V and 4 bases for J, with a gap of 9 bases between the germline ends. There are 13 amino acids in the CDR3, from cysteine to phenylalanine inclusive. Only the CDR3 portion is preserved as DNA: 39 bases, with reading frame beginning at the first base.

As to this clone: There is no known antigen for this receptor. Base qualities are missing; no much larger clone stands one base away. At the DNA level, this CDR3 is encoded by other sequences in the same sample as well.

TCRbeta CDR3 regions were amplified from genomic DNA using the immunoSEQ Assay, a bias-controlled multiplex PCR. In the paper's pipeline: Nucleated cell counts per sample were estimated from amplification of reference gene primers within the assay. Sequence reads were collapsed and filtered to measure the absolute abundance of every unique TCRbeta CDR3 rearrangement. For each sample, productive Simpson clonality was calculated as the square root of Simpson's diversity index across productive rearrangements. TCRdb mirrors the immuneACCESS table, restricted to in-frame sequences. Some clones are absent from its copies; in checked studies, under half trace to an unresolved V gene, and the reason for the others is unknown. D and trimming were read from the DNA, whereas the V and J calls and clone size are those reported in that table. Within this sample are approximately 180,000 clones, with around 83% of them counted one time only. The biggest ten clones account for about 15% of the sample.

The sequencing input was PBMCs or T cells enriched from blood (not recorded which). This TCR came from a man aged 45-60 years who had recovered from COVID-19. The sequence is built from TRBV30 and TRBJ1-5; TRBD1 is a weak D gene call, 6 bases matching. The CDR3 protein sequence reads: CAWSSGANQPQHF. The DNA is TGTGCCTGGAGTTCAGGGGCAAATCAGCCCCAGCATTTT.